This TCR beta chain is from a study of shared clonotypes between healthy human individuals. Study-level background: The plates for each donor numbered three CD4 naive, three CD4 memory, two CD8 naive and one CD8 memory. Notes on the study in general: Clonotype sharing across donors was expected to vary with sequencing depth. Generation probabilities were higher for clonotypes shared across all four sorted-subset donors than for unshared ones.

Positively selected for CCR7, the CD45RO-negative cells used as naive CD8 cells excluded terminally differentiated effector memory CD45RA+ cells. On this clone itself: Its antigen is not identified.

TCRdb's table, derived via immunoSEQ multiplex PCR, lists solely in-frame clones and lacks some. The table shows 650,000 to 800,000 clones, with approximately 90% occurring only once. The receptor was derived from a man aged 30 to 45 in good health. Material: naive CD8+ T cells sorted from blood.

The CDR3 DNA sequence: TGTGCCAGCAGTGAGAAGCGGGAGGCCCCAGCAAGCACAGATACGCAGTATTTT. This gives the protein CASSEKREAPASTDTQYF. The rearrangement uses TRBV6-1 and TRBJ2-3; 9 bases line up with TRBD2. Germline V CDR1 and CDR2: MNHNS, SASEGT. V dropped 3 bases and J dropped 0; count of bases not matched to a gene: 10. CDR3 length equals 18 residues.